A selection of T cell receptor beta chains follows, all from one sample in a study of breast tumors, draining lymph nodes, adjacent tissues. TCRdb reprocessed the multiplex PCR reads with MiXCR, giving one entry per CDR3 protein. The sample holds roughly 15,000 distinct CDR3 sequences, more than 50% seen once. The sequencing sample was made of tumor-adjacent breast tissue. These TCRs come from a female donor with breast cancer. Some clones in this sample may be carry-over from other donors' samples. CDR3s include the opening cysteine and the closing phenylalanine or tryptophan. The order of the fields is D gene, V gene, J gene, clone size, CDR3 protein, CDR3 DNA. D genes are given only for firm matches. Clone size is given for some rows only: seen once, a few or many times, or a class if the clone is expanded.

>-|TRBV20-1|TRBJ1-2|-
CSASKKPRQPVNYGYTF
TGCAGTGCTAGTAAGAAGCCCAGGCAGCCCGTAAACTATGGCTACACCTTC
>TRBD1|TRBV29-1|TRBJ2-5|many
CSVDLTGRNQYF
TGCAGCGTTGACCTGACAGGGAGAAACCAGTACTTC
>-|TRBV7-2|TRBJ1-2|-
CASSLERVLMVGGYTF
TGTGCCAGCAGCTTAGAGAGGGTCTTAATGGTCGGAGGCTACACCTTC
>TRBD1|TRBV20-1|TRBJ1-5|medium-sized
CSANRGYNQPQHF
TGCAGTGCTAACAGGGGGTACAATCAGCCCCAGCATTTT
>-|TRBV24-1|TRBJ2-3|few
CATSRKGGTDTQYF
TGTGCCACCAGTCGTAAAGGGGGGACAGATACGCAGTATTTT
>TRBD1|TRBV20-1|TRBJ1-1|many
CSASTPDREATEAFF
TGCAGTGCTAGTACCCCGGACAGGGAAGCCACTGAAGCTTTCTTT
>-|TRBV11-3|TRBJ2-1|-
CASSWNAYNGQFF
TGTGCCAGCAGCTGGAACGCCTACAATGGGCAGTTCTTC
>-|TRBV10-2|TRBJ1-1|-
CASSALRGNTEAFF
TGCGCCAGCAGTGCACTCCGGGGGAACACTGAAGCTTTCTTT
>-|TRBV24-1|TRBJ1-5|-
CAPGGTGKQPQHF
TGTGCCCCCGGAGGAACGGGGAAGCAGCCCCAGCATTTT
>-|TRBV20-1|TRBJ2-3|-
CSARDDPPDTQYF
TGCAGTGCTAGAGATGATCCCCCAGATACGCAGTATTTT
>-|TRBV29-1|TRBJ2-7|-
CSVEVVGAFSYEQYF
TGCAGCGTTGAGGTAGTAGGGGCCTTTTCCTACGAGCAGTACTTC
>TRBD2|TRBV14|TRBJ2-5|-
CASSPGLAGVETQYF
TGTGCCAGCAGCCCGGGACTAGCGGGAGTGGAGACCCAGTACTTC
>TRBD2|TRBV10-1|TRBJ2-3|-
CASSEGRVAGGNTDTQYF
TGCGCCAGCAGTGAGGGGAGGGTAGCGGGAGGTAACACAGATACGCAGTATTTT
>-|TRBV28|TRBJ1-4|many
CASSLALGANEKLFF
TGTGCCAGCAGTTTGGCTCTGGGAGCTAATGAAAAACTGTTTTTT
>-|TRBV29-1|TRBJ1-4|-
CSVDLGDDEKLFF
TGCAGCGTTGACTTAGGGGACGACGAAAAACTGTTTTTT
>-|TRBV12-3/TRBV12-4|TRBJ1-3|-
CASSFAGFLSGNTIYF
TGTGCCAGCAGTTTCGCAGGATTCCTCTCTGGAAACACCATATATTTT
>-|TRBV6-1|TRBJ1-1|-
CASSVKGEGSTEAFF
TGTGCCAGCAGTGTAAAGGGCGAGGGGTCTACTGAAGCTTTCTTT
>TRBD1|TRBV19|TRBJ1-5|-
CASSRGPVTGPQHF
TGTGCCAGTAGCAGGGGGCCGGTCACTGGGCCCCAGCATTTT
>TRBD2|TRBV28|TRBJ2-1|few
CASSSRGAGGSNEQFF
TGTGCCAGCAGTTCCCGAGGGGCGGGGGGATCTAATGAGCAGTTCTTC
>-|TRBV6-6|TRBJ2-7|-
CASLPLGGTTYEQYF
TGTGCCAGCCTGCCATTGGGCGGGACCACCTACGAGCAGTACTTC
>-|TRBV14|TRBJ1-6|medium-sized
CASSTHIPFRHSPLHF
TGTGCCAGCAGCACACATATTCCCTTTCGCCACTCACCCCTCCACTTT
>-|TRBV7-9|TRBJ2-1|large
CASSRDTSYNEQFF
TGTGCCAGCAGCCGGGACACCTCCTACAATGAGCAGTTCTTC
>TRBD1|TRBV30|TRBJ1-2|-
CAWSPGQQLYGYTF
TGTGCCTGGAGTCCGGGACAGCAACTCTATGGCTACACCTTC
>TRBD2|TRBV15|TRBJ2-3|-
CATSRVAGADTQYF
TGTGCCACCAGCAGAGTGGCGGGAGCGGATACGCAGTATTTT